This is a list of T cell receptor beta chains from one sample in a study of breast tumors, draining lymph nodes, adjacent tissues. TCRdb itself ran the multiplex PCR reads through MiXCR, one entry per CDR3 protein. The data hold around 230,000 distinct CDR3 sequences, with roughly 30% observed a single time. Sequencing was done on a sample of axillary lymph node tissue. These receptors came from a female donor with breast cancer. Some clones in this sample may be carry-over from other donors' samples. CDR3s include the opening cysteine and the closing phenylalanine or tryptophan. D genes are given only for firm matches. Rows give clone size only sometimes, using once, few, many, or a class for an expanded clone.

>-|few|TRBJ2-3|TRBV3-1
CASSPVAGLTDTQYF
TGTGCCAGCAGCCCGGTCGCGGGGCTCACAGATACGCAGTATTTT
>TRBD2|many|TRBJ2-1|TRBV19
CASSITSGSSYNEQFF
TGTGCCAGTAGTATAACTAGCGGGAGCTCCTACAATGAGCAGTTCTTC
>-|many|TRBJ1-3|TRBV30
CAWSVDFAKGNTIYF
TGTGCCTGGAGTGTCGATTTTGCGAAGGGAAACACCATATATTTT
>TRBD2|many|TRBJ2-7|TRBV5-6
CASSAELGLVGFYEQYF
TGTGCCAGCAGCGCTGAATTGGGACTAGTAGGATTCTACGAGCAGTACTTC
>TRBD2|-|TRBJ2-3|TRBV20-1
CSAPPIAGGTDTQYF
TGCAGTGCTCCCCCTATAGCGGGAGGAACAGATACGCAGTATTTT
>TRBD2|many|TRBJ2-5|TRBV5-1
CASSLTSAIETQYF
TGCGCCAGCAGCCTCACTAGCGCTATCGAGACCCAGTACTTC
>-|many|TRBJ2-6|TRBV9
CASSVGSSGANVLTF
TGTGCCAGCAGCGTAGGTAGTTCAGGGGCCAACGTCCTGACTTTC
>-|-|TRBJ2-1|TRBV7-2
CASSQIPGSYDGQFF
TGTGCCAGCAGCCAAATCCCTGGCTCCTACGATGGGCAGTTCTTC
>-|many|TRBJ2-2|TRBV2
CASSESGPTGELFF
TGTGCCAGCAGTGAATCGGGGCCCACCGGGGAGCTGTTTTTT
>-|-|TRBJ1-2|TRBV19
CASSTDRGNTF
TGTGCCAGTAGTACTGATCGTGGAAACACCTTC
>-|once|TRBJ2-7|TRBV25-1
CASSARTPLLSYEQYF
TGTGCCAGCAGTGCCCGGACGCCCCTCCTTTCCTACGAGCAGTACTTC
>TRBD2|many|TRBJ2-3|TRBV19
CASSHLLAGGADTQYF
TGTGCCAGTAGCCACTTACTAGCGGGAGGTGCAGATACGCAGTATTTT
>-|many|TRBJ1-4|TRBV6-5
CASSYGYRAATNEKLFF
TGTGCCAGCAGTTACGGCTACAGGGCCGCAACTAATGAAAAACTGTTTTTT
>TRBD2|many|TRBJ2-2|TRBV29-1
CSVLVSGLSGELFF
TGCAGCGTTCTGGTTAGCGGGCTAAGCGGGGAGCTGTTTTTT
>-|few|TRBJ1-1|TRBV9
CASSVVRGRGAGTEAFF
TGTGCCAGCAGCGTAGTACGGGGAAGGGGGGCGGGCACTGAAGCTTTCTTT
>TRBD1|many|TRBJ2-3|TRBV5-1
CASSLAGGVADTQYF
TGCGCCAGCAGCTTGGCAGGGGGCGTAGCAGATACGCAGTATTTT
>-|many|TRBJ2-7|TRBV20-1
CSAIGRGRGSSYEQYF
TGCAGTGCTATCGGCAGGGGAAGGGGCAGCTCCTACGAGCAGTACTTC
>-|many|TRBJ2-5|TRBV24-1
CATSDRQAPGETQYF
TGTGCCACCAGTGATCGCCAGGCCCCGGGGGAGACCCAGTACTTC
>TRBD1|many|TRBJ2-2|TRBV30
CAWVAGGAPGELFF
TGTGCCTGGGTGGCAGGGGGCGCCCCCGGGGAGCTGTTTTTT
>-|many|TRBJ2-3|TRBV2
CASTYLELLYTDTQYF
TGTGCCAGCACCTACCTGGAGCTACTCTACACAGATACGCAGTATTTT